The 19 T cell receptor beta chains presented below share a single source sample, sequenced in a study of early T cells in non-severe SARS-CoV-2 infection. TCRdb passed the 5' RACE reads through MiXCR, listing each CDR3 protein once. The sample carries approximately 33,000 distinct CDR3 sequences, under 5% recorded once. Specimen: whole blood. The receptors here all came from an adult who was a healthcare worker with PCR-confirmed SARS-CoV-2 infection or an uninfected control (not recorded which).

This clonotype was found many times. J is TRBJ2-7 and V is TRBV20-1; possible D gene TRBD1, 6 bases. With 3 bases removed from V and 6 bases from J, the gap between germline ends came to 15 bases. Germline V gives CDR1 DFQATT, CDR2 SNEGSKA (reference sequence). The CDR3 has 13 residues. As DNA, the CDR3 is TGCAGTGCTAGTCAGGACGTAGGGGGCGAGCAGTACGTC. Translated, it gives CSASQDVGGEQYV.

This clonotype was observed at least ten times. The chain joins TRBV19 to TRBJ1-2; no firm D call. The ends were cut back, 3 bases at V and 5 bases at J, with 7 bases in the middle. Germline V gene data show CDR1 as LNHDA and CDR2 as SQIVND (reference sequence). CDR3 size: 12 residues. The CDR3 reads CASSMVSYGYTF. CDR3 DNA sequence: TGTGCCAGTAGTATGGTATCTTATGGCTACACCTTC.

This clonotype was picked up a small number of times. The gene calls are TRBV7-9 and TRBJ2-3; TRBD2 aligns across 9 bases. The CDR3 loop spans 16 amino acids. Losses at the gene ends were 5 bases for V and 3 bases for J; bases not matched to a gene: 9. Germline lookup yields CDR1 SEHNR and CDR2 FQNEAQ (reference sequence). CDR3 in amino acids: CASSHWVAGVTDTQYF. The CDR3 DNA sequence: TGTGCCAGCAGCCATTGGGTAGCGGGAGTAACAGATACGCAGTATTTT.

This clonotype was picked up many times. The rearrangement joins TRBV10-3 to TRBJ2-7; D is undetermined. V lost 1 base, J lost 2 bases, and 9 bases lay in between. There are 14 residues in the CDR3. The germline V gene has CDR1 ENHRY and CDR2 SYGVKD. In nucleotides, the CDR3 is TGTGCCATCAGTGAGTACGGTGGGACCTACGAGCAGTACTTC. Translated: CAISEYGGTYEQYF.

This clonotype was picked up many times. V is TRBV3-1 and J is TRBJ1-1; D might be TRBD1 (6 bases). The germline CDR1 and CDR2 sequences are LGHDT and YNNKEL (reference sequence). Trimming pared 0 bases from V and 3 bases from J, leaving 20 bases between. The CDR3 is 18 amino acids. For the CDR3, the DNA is TGTGCCAGCAGCCAAGAGGAACATACAGGGTTTGAGGACACTGAAGCTTTCTTT. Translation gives CASSQEEHTGFEDTEAFF.

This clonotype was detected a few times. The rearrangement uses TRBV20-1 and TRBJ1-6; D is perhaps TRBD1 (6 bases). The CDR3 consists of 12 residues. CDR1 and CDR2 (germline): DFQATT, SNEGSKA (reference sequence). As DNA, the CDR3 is TGCAGCGACAGGCCTCCGAATTCACCCCTCCACTTT. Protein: CSDRPPNSPLHF.

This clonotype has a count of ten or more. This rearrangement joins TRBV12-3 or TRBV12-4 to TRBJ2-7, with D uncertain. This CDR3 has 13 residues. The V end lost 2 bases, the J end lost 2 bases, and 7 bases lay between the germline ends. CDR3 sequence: CASSLNGAYEQYF. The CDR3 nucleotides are TGTGCCAGCAGTTTAAACGGAGCCTACGAGCAGTACTTC.

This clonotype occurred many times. The chain's CDR3 is CASSVESIHEQFF. Written as DNA, the CDR3 is TGTGCCAGCAGCGTAGAATCAATCCATGAGCAGTTCTTC. The J gene is TRBJ2-1, the V gene TRBV9, with unresolved D. The CDR3 has 13 residues. V was trimmed by 0 bases and J by 8 bases, leaving 9 bases between them. The germline V gene encodes CDR1 SGDLS and CDR2 YYNGEE.

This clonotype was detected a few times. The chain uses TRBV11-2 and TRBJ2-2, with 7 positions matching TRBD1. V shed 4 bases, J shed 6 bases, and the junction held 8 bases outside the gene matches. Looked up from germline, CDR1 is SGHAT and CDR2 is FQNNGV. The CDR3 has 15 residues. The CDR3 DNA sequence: TGTGCCAGCAGCTCCACTACAGGGGTTGCCGGGGAGCTGTTTTTT. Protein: CASSSTTGVAGELFF. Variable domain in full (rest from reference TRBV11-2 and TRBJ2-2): EAGVAQSPRYKIIEKRQSVAFWCNPISGHATLYWYQQILGQGPKLLIQFQNNGVVDDSQLPKDRFSAERLKGVDSTLKIQPAKLEDSAVYLCASSSTTGVAGELFFGEGSRLTVL.

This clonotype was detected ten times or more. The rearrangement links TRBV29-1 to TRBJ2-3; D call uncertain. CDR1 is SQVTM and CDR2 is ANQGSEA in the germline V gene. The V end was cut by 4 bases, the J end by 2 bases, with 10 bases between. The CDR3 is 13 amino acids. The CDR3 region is CSVAGRVTDTQYF. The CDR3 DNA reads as TGCAGCGTTGCTGGTCGCGTCACAGATACGCAGTATTTT.

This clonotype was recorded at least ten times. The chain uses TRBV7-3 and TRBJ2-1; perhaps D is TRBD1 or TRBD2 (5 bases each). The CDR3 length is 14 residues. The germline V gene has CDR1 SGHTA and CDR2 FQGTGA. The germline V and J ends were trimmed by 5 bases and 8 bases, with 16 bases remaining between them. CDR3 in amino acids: CASSPGPPWDEQFF. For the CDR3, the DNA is TGTGCCAGCAGCCCGGGACCTCCCTGGGATGAGCAGTTCTTC.

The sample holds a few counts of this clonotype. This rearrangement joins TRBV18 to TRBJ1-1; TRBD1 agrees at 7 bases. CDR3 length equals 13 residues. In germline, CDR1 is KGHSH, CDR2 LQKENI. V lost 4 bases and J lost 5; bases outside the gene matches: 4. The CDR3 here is CASSQARGTEAFF. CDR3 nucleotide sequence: TGTGCCAGCTCACAGGCCAGGGGGACTGAAGCTTTCTTT. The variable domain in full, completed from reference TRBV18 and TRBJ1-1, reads NAGVMQNPRHLVRRRGQEARLRCSPMKGHSHVYWYRQLPEEGLKFMVYLQKENIIDESGMPKERFSAEFPKEGPSILRIQQVVRGDSAAYFCASSQARGTEAFFGQGTRLTVV.

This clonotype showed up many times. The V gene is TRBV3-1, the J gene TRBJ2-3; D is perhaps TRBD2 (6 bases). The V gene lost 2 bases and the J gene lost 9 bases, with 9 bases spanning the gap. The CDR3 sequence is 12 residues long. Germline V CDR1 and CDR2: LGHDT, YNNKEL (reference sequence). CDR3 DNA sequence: TGTGCCAGCAGCCAACGGGAGCGGACGCAGTATTTT. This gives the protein CASSQRERTQYF.

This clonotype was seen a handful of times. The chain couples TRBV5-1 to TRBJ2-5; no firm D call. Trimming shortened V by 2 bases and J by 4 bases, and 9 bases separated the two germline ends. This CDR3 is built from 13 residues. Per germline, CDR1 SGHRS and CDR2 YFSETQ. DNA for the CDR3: TGCGCCAGCAGCTTCGGAGAAGGAGAGACCCAGTACTTC. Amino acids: CASSFGEGETQYF.

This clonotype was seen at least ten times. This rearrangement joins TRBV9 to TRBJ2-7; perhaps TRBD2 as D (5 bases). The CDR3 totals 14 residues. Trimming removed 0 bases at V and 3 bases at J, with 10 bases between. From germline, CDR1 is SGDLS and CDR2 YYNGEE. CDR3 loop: CASSVGPGNYEQYF. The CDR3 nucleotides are TGTGCCAGCAGCGTAGGGCCCGGGAACTACGAGCAGTACTTC.

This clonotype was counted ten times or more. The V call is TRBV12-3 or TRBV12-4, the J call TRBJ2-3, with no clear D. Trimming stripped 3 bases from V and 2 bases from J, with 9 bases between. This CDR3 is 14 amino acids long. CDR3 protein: CASSFSAVTDTQYF. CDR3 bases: TGTGCCAGCAGTTTCTCTGCGGTCACAGATACGCAGTATTTT.

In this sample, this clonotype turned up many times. The CDR3 sequence is CASSLRDNQPQHF. The CDR3 bases are TGTGCCAGCAGCTTACGTGACAATCAGCCCCAGCATTTT. V gene TRBV7-2 combines with J gene TRBJ1-5; the D is unclear. This CDR3 region has 13 residues. Germline V CDR1 and CDR2: SGHTA, FQGNSA. Trimming removed 2 bases from V and 3 bases from J, with 5 bases in between.

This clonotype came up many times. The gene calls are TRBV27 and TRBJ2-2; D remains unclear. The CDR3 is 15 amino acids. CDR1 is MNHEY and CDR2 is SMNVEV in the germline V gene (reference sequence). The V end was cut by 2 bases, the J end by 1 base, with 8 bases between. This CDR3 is CASSLQGRNTGELFF. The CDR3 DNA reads TGTGCCAGCAGTTTACAAGGAAGGAACACCGGGGAGCTGTTTTTT.

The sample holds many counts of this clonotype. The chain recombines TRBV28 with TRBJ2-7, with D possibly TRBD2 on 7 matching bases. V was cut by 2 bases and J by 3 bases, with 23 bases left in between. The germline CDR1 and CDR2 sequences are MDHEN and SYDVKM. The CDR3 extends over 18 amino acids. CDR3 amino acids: CASSLQTRAGARNYEQYF. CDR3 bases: TGTGCCAGCAGTTTACAGACAAGGGCGGGGGCGAGAAACTACGAGCAGTACTTC.